Reported below is one T cell receptor beta chain. In the original workflow: By means of reference gene primer amplification, nucleated cell counts were estimated. Assay used: immunoSEQ multiplex PCR; TCRdb lists only in-frame clones, some missing. The D gene and trimming were derived from the DNA, and the V and J assignments and clone size from that table. This sample has about 180,000 clones, with around 80% found just once. The trim removed 6 bases at V and 4 bases at J, leaving 8 bases unmatched. The germline V gene has CDR1 LNHDA and CDR2 SQIVND (reference sequence). CDR3 length: 14 amino acids. This sample is part of a study of blood T cell repertoires in COVID-19.

This TCR came from a woman older than 75 with COVID-19, enrolled during active disease. The chain couples TRBV19 to TRBJ1-2; 7 nucleotides match TRBD1. The source material was peripheral blood. The CDR3 DNA is TGTGCCAGTAGCTCTCTCGGGGACAGCTATGGCTACACCTTC. This sequence encodes CASSSLGDSYGYTF.